The 30 T cell receptor beta chains listed next were all sequenced from one sample in a study of cytomegalovirus exposure and HLA in healthy donors. Vbeta (60) and Jbeta (13) primers were used in the PCR. The table came from immunoSEQ multiplex PCR; TCRdb's copy has only in-frame clones and leaves some out. The sample lists fewer than 150,000 clones, roughly 80% seen once, with 4.5% to 6.5% in the top ten. Sample: PBMCs. The receptors shown here come from a male donor in good health and CMV-seronegative.

In this sample, this clone turned up once. The rearrangement links TRBV30 to TRBJ1-1, with D possibly matching TRBD1 (6 bases). The CDR3 runs to 11 residues. V gave up 0 bases and J gave up 11 bases, with 10 bases separating them. Germline V gene data show CDR1 as GTSNPN and CDR2 as SVGIG (reference sequence). The CDR3: CAWSVGGKAFF. In DNA form, the CDR3 reads TGTGCCTGGAGTGTAGGGGGTAAGGCTTTCTTT.

V usage is TRBV30 and J usage is TRBJ2-1; TRBD2 is a possible D gene (7 bases). The CDR3 length is 12 residues. V was clipped by 2 bases and J by 10 bases, with 12 bases between them. Germline V lookup: CDR1 GTSNPN, CDR2 SVGIG (reference sequence). The CDR3 loop reads CAWSPGGQEQFF. The CDR3 nucleotides read TGTGCCTGGAGTCCCGGGGGGCAGGAGCAGTTCTTC.

The genes are TRBV5-4 and TRBJ1-2, with 10 bases matching TRBD1. V shed 4 bases and J 0 bases; nucleotides not matched to a gene: 9. There are 17 residues in the CDR3. Germline CDR1 and CDR2: SGHNT and YYREEE (reference sequence). The CDR3 DNA reads TGTGCCAGCAGCCCTCGACAGGGGGCCCAAGCTAACTATGGCTACACCTTC. Amino acid sequence: CASSPRQGAQANYGYTF.

The chain combines TRBV7-2 with TRBJ2-2; D perhaps matches TRBD1 (6 bases). Germline V gene lookup returns CDR1 SGHTA and CDR2 FQGNSA. The CDR3 has 13 residues. V lost 5 bases and J 6 bases, leaving 10 bases between the germline ends. In nucleotides, the CDR3 is TGTGCCAGCAGCCAATACAGGGCCGGGGAGCTGTTTTTT. As protein: CASSQYRAGELFF.

The chain couples TRBV19 to TRBJ1-1, with 9 nucleotides matching TRBD1. The CDR3 is 14 residues long. J gave up 4 bases and V 5 bases, and 5 bases lay outside the gene matches. The germline CDR1 and CDR2 sequences are LNHDA and SQIVND (reference sequence). CDR3 protein: CASSSDRGRTEAFF. In nucleotides, the CDR3 is TGTGCCAGTAGTTCGGACAGGGGACGCACTGAAGCTTTCTTT.

The DNA for the CDR3 is TGCGCCAGCAGCTTGGCACAGAGTTCATACGAGCAGTACTTC. Translation: CASSLAQSSYEQYF. The V and J genes are TRBV5-1 and TRBJ2-7, with D hard to call. Germline-derived CDR1 and CDR2 are SGHRS and YFSETQ. The V and J ends lost 0 bases and 4 bases respectively, with 11 bases between them. The CDR3 has 14 amino acids.

The V and J genes are TRBV2 and TRBJ2-2, with 11 positions matching TRBD2. Trimming cost V 0 bases and J 2 bases; bases outside gene matches: 5. The CDR3 covers 18 residues. Germline V gene data show CDR1 as SNHLY and CDR2 as FYNNEI. DNA for the CDR3: TGTGCCAGCAGTGAAGCGCCACTAGCGGGGGTAAACACCGGGGAGCTGTTTTTT. It codes for CASSEAPLAGVNTGELFF.

The rearrangement uses TRBV7-2 and TRBJ2-3; D is possibly TRBD2 (6 bases). Trimming removed 5 bases at V and 7 bases at J, with 13 bases between. The CDR3 has 13 residues. Germline V CDR1 and CDR2: SGHTA, FQGNSA. The CDR3 DNA follows: TGTGCCAGCAGCCCCCCTGGAGGGCATACGCAGTATTTT. Translating gives CASSPPGGHTQYF.

The chain has TRBV18 and TRBJ1-6; 7 bases match TRBD1. The CDR3 spans 15 residues. Germline CDR1 is KGHSH and CDR2 is LQKENI. J lost 7 bases, V lost 1 base, and 4 bases had no gene match. The chain's CDR3 is CASSPQTGENSPLHF. The CDR3 bases are TGTGCCAGCTCACCACAAACAGGGGAAAATTCACCCCTCCACTTT. Drawing the rest from reference TRBV18 and TRBJ1-6, the complete variable domain is NAGVMQNPRHLVRRRGQEARLRCSPMKGHSHVYWYRQLPEEGLKFMVYLQKENIIDESGMPKERFSAEFPKEGPSILRIQQVVRGDSAAYFCASSPQTGENSPLHFGNGTRLTVT.

The chain uses TRBV29-1 and TRBJ1-2, with 7 positions matching TRBD1. The ends lost 7 bases at V and 2 bases at J; junction bases unmatched: 13. This CDR3 contains 15 residues. Germline V gene sequence: CDR1 SQVTM, CDR2 ANQGSEA. The CDR3: CSAGGTQDRNYGYTF. The CDR3 nucleotides are TGCAGCGCTGGTGGAACCCAGGACAGGAACTATGGCTACACCTTC.

The chain joins TRBV9 to TRBJ2-7, with 8 nucleotides matching TRBD2. With 3 bases clipped from V and 5 bases from J, the junction kept 7 bases outside the gene matches. The germline CDR1 and CDR2 sequences are SGDLS and YYNGEE. This CDR3 has 14 amino acids. The CDR3 loop reads CASSAGTGGNEQYF. CDR3 nucleotide sequence: TGTGCCAGCAGCGCGGGGACGGGGGGGAACGAGCAGTACTTC.

The sample holds a few counts of this clone. This chain uses TRBV5-1 with TRBJ1-1; D is undetermined. The CDR3 covers 14 residues. Trimming took off 0 bases at V and 1 base at J, with 7 bases between the two ends. Germline CDR1 is SGHRS and CDR2 is YFSETQ. CDR3: CASSLGGGNTEAFF. The CDR3 nucleotides are TGCGCCAGCAGCTTGGGGGGAGGGAACACTGAAGCTTTCTTT.

The chain has TRBV30 and TRBJ2-2, with TRBD1 as a possible D gene (6 bases). Germline assignment: CDR1 GTSNPN and CDR2 SVGIG (reference sequence). V lost 4 bases and J 0 bases, leaving 6 bases between the germline ends. The CDR3 is made up of 13 amino acids. The CDR3 loop is CAWTGANTGELFF. DNA of the CDR3: TGTGCCTGGACAGGGGCGAACACCGGGGAGCTGTTTTTT.

V and J are TRBV7-2 and TRBJ2-1, with 7 bases aligning to TRBD2. CDR3 length equals 14 residues. The V segment lost 8 bases and the J segment 5 bases; nucleotides outside the gene matches: 9. From germline, CDR1 is SGHTA and CDR2 FQGNSA. The CDR3 sequence: CASGGAGPHNEQFF. The CDR3 bases are TGTGCCAGCGGTGGAGCGGGGCCGCACAATGAGCAGTTCTTC.

The chain joins TRBV5-4 to TRBJ1-2; tentatively, D is TRBD1 (6 bases). The CDR3 contains 16 residues. V was cut by 5 bases and J by 6 bases, with 23 bases left in between. From germline, CDR1 is SGHNT and CDR2 YYREEE (reference sequence). The CDR3 bases are TGTGCCAGCAGTTTTGGGAACAGTGGGGACATTAATGGCTACACCTTC. This gives the protein CASSFGNSGDINGYTF.

The chain employs TRBV30 and TRBJ1-2; TRBD1 might be the D (5 bases). This CDR3 has 11 amino acids. V lost 2 bases, J lost 10 bases, and 11 bases lay in between. Germline lookup yields CDR1 GTSNPN and CDR2 SVGIG (reference sequence). The CDR3 is CAWSSQGVYTF. In nucleotides, the CDR3 is TGTGCCTGGAGTAGCCAGGGTGTCTACACCTTC.

V gene TRBV5-1 combines with J gene TRBJ2-2; 8 bases align to TRBD2. There are 15 residues in the CDR3. V was clipped by 5 bases and J by 4 bases; unmatched bases: 7. The germline gives CDR1 SGHRS, CDR2 YFSETQ. CDR3 region: CASRWLAGSTGELFF. The DNA of the CDR3 is TGCGCCAGCAGATGGCTAGCGGGCAGCACCGGGGAGCTGTTTTTT.

This clone showed up just a few times. The rearrangement joins TRBV7-9 to TRBJ2-1; 8 nucleotides match TRBD2. The CDR3 is 15 residues long. Germline values: CDR1 SEHNR, CDR2 FQNEAQ (reference sequence). V lost 8 bases and J lost 0; bases outside the gene matches: 6. CDR3 loop: CASGAGASSYNEQFF. The CDR3, as DNA: TGTGCCAGCGGAGCGGGGGCGAGCTCCTACAATGAGCAGTTCTTC.

The chain links TRBV5-5 to TRBJ1-2; D is unresolved. The germline V gene encodes CDR1 SGHKS and CDR2 YYEKEE (reference sequence). V lost 0 bases and J 5 bases, leaving 5 bases between the germline ends. The CDR3 extends over 12 amino acids. The CDR3 nucleotides read TGTGCCAGCAGCTTGGCCCTTTATGGCTACACCTTC. Amino acid sequence: CASSLALYGYTF.

This chain connects TRBV4-1 to TRBJ2-7, with a tentative D call TRBD1 (6 bases). This CDR3 is built from 15 residues. Trimming removed 0 bases at V and 2 bases at J, with 11 bases between. Germline V lookup: CDR1 MGHRA, CDR2 YSYEKL. Here the CDR3 reads CASSQERQGPYEQYF. Here the CDR3 DNA reads TGCGCCAGCAGCCAAGAAAGGCAGGGGCCCTACGAGCAGTACTTC.

The V and J genes are TRBV28 and TRBJ2-1; 9 bases are shared with TRBD1. The V segment lost 10 bases and the J segment 5 bases; nucleotides outside the gene matches: 9. The CDR3 consists of 14 residues. Germline-derived CDR1 and CDR2 are MDHEN and SYDVKM. CDR3 sequence: CATSGTGWNNEQFF. The CDR3 nucleotides are TGTGCCACATCCGGGACAGGGTGGAACAATGAGCAGTTCTTC.

This chain links TRBV5-6 with TRBJ2-7, with 7 bases that match TRBD1. This CDR3 is 15 amino acids long. Trimming at V came to 5 bases and at J to 2 bases, leaving 10 bases not matched to a gene. From germline, CDR1 is SGHDT and CDR2 YYEEEE. This CDR3 is CASSWALGQAYEQYF. Written as DNA, the CDR3 is TGTGCCAGCAGTTGGGCCCTCGGACAGGCCTACGAGCAGTACTTC.

The rearrangement links TRBV4-2 to TRBJ2-3; D may be TRBD1 (5 bases). The CDR3 is 17 amino acids. V was pared by 4 bases and J by 2 bases, with 19 bases between. Germline V CDR1 and CDR2: LGHNA, YNFKEQ. The CDR3: CASSLLPDPTATDTQYF. The CDR3 nucleotides read TGTGCCAGCAGCCTTCTCCCCGATCCGACAGCCACAGATACGCAGTATTTT.

The CDR3 sequence: CATMTLLRGEQYF. The CDR3 nucleotides are TGCGCCACCATGACTCTACTGAGAGGCGAGCAGTACTTC. The chain has TRBV10-2 and TRBJ2-7; D unresolved. Germline V gene sequence: CDR1 WSHSY, CDR2 SAAADI. Trimming left V 10 bases short and J 6 bases short, with 19 bases between. The CDR3 spans 13 residues.

The chain uses TRBV29-1 and TRBJ2-6; TRBD1 matches at 7 bases. Germline CDR1 reads SQVTM; CDR2 reads ANQGSEA. The V gene end was trimmed by 7 bases and the J gene end by 7 bases; junction bases not matched to a gene: 7. The CDR3 extends over 13 amino acids. The CDR3 sequence is CSAIDRDANVLTF. CDR3 DNA sequence: TGCAGCGCTATAGACAGGGACGCCAACGTCCTGACTTTC.

The chain has TRBV7-2 and TRBJ2-3; D is possibly TRBD2 (6 bases). CDR3 length: 15 amino acids. The ends were cut back, 10 bases at V and 0 bases at J, with 17 bases in the middle. The germline gives CDR1 SGHTA, CDR2 FQGNSA. CDR3 in amino acids: CATLDRRASTDTQYF. In nucleotides, the CDR3 is TGTGCCACCCTAGATCGGAGGGCGAGCACAGATACGCAGTATTTT.

J is TRBJ1-2 and V is TRBV5-5; TRBD1 aligns across 7 bases. Germline loops: CDR1 SGHKS, CDR2 YYEKEE (reference sequence). Losses at the gene ends were 2 bases for V and 4 bases for J; bases not matched to a gene: 8. The CDR3 spans 15 residues. CDR3 protein: CASSLSGQATYGYTF. The DNA for the CDR3 is TGTGCCAGCAGCTTAAGTGGACAGGCCACCTATGGCTACACCTTC.

Only one count was recorded for this clone. The chain has TRBV28 and TRBJ1-2, with a possible D match to TRBD1 (5 bases). Trimming removed 5 bases from V and 4 bases from J, with 14 bases in between. The germline V gene encodes CDR1 MDHEN and CDR2 SYDVKM. The CDR3 loop spans 14 amino acids. The CDR3 DNA sequence: TGTGCCAGCAGTCCTAGCGGGAGGGGCTATGGCTACACCTTC. Protein product: CASSPSGRGYGYTF.

The chain carries TRBV9 and TRBJ1-1; D is possibly TRBD1 (6 bases). The germline CDR1 and CDR2 sequences are SGDLS and YYNGEE. This CDR3 spans 15 amino acids. Trimming shortened V by 3 bases and J by 5 bases, and 17 bases separated the two germline ends. CDR3 in amino acids: CASSAGGGGRTEAFF. For the CDR3, the DNA is TGTGCCAGCAGCGCAGGCGGGGGGGGGCGGACTGAAGCTTTCTTT.

The rearrangement joins TRBV7-2 to TRBJ2-7; TRBD1 might be the D (6 bases). The CDR3 is made up of 15 amino acids. Germline V gene data show CDR1 as SGHTA and CDR2 as FQGNSA. With 5 bases removed from V and 1 base from J, the gap between germline ends came to 15 bases. Here the CDR3 reads CASSPGRGQSYEQYF. The DNA of the CDR3 is TGTGCCAGCAGCCCCGGAAGGGGACAATCCTACGAGCAGTACTTC.